This T cell receptor beta chain appears in the sequencing data of a study of T cells in Graves' hyperthyroidism and ophthalmopathy. The germline V gene has CDR1 SGHRS and CDR2 YFSETQ. V was clipped by 0 bases and J by 4 bases; unmatched bases: 7. The CDR3 runs 16 residues. Regions amplified from RNA transcripts were the TCR beta CDR3 regions. First-round RT-PCR of the TCR CDR3 relied on the HTBI primer set. From the multiplex PCR reads, TCRdb called clonotypes with MiXCR, one entry per CDR3 protein. The sample has a few hundred thousand distinct CDR3 sequences, 13% to 15% seen once. Of note for this clonotype: Its target is unknown.

Regarding the study as a whole: Before onset, ophthalmopathy was predicted by the model a median roughly 6.8 months earlier.

Investigators excluded patients with uncontrolled infection, other autoimmune disease, pregnancy or lactation. This chain uses TRBV5-1 with TRBJ2-5; 9 nucleotides line up with TRBD2. The receptor was derived from a woman under 40 with Graves' ophthalmopathy. What was sequenced was blood. The CDR3 DNA sequence: TGCGCCAGCAGCTTGGGGAGACTAGCGGTAGTAGAGACCCAGTACTTC. Translated, it gives CASSLGRLAVVETQYF.